This TCR beta chain comes out of a study of blood T cell repertoires in COVID-19 (dated by TCRdb to about 2020). With respect to the entire study: The collaborator samples originated in the United States, Italy and Spain and spanned the acute and convalescent phases of COVID-19. Sample metadata almost always included a de-identified subject ID, COVID-19 status, age in years and sex. Samples came from the ongoing ImmuneRACE study (first 160 participants) plus 1,254 subjects from 6 global collaborators. Where HLA class I and class II types were available, the types were taken from metadata supplied by the sample provider, not from assay-based typing. The repertoires were made available in a free public database intended to serve as a resource for research on the immune response to SARS-CoV-2. The prospective study material was composed of cDNA or gDNA derived from T cells, B-cell-depleted T cells, or PBMCs. Deeply sampled blood TCRbeta repertoires from subjects exposed to, actively infected with, or recovered from COVID-19 were included in the dataset. Broad study findings and their caveats: The quantity of clinical and demographic metadata differed by source and by participant and was supplied without curation.

A note on this clone: No cognate antigen has been identified for it. Base qualities were left out, and no much larger clone turns up one base away.

CDR1 and CDR2 were assigned from the germline V gene as ENHRY and SYGVKD. Deletion took 4 bases off V and 6 bases off J, with a span of 15 bases between the germline ends. The CDR3 sequence holds 14 residues, the cysteine and phenylalanine included. Only the CDR3 region is kept as DNA, spanning 42 bases read in frame from base 1. Participants in the prospective study were aged about 18 to 90 years, lived in about two dozen United States geographic areas, and enrolled through a virtual design. Cohort assignment in the prospective study relied on participant-reported clinical history from a screening survey and a study questionnaire. ImmuneRACE Cohort 3 recovered participants were defined by two consecutive negative NP/OP PCR tests, healthcare professional clearance, or symptom resolution. Mobile phlebotomists in the prospective study collected whole blood, serum and a nasopharyngeal or oropharyngeal swab from every participant. Prospective study participants could optionally give additional blood draws and questionnaires over an approximately 2-month period. Before DNA extraction, blood samples from the prospective study were shipped at room temperature or frozen.

TCRbeta CDR3 regions were amplified from genomic DNA using the immunoSEQ Assay, a bias-controlled multiplex PCR. In the authors' own workflow: The number of nucleated cells in each sample was estimated from the amplification of reference gene primers within the assay. Sequence reads were collapsed and filtered to measure the absolute abundance of every unique TCRbeta CDR3 rearrangement. For each sample, productive Simpson clonality was calculated by taking the square root of Simpson's diversity index across productive rearrangements. The table comes from immuneACCESS by way of TCRdb, which keeps in-frame sequences with V and J called. Part of the clones is missing from these tables; in studies checked, under half for an unresolved V gene and the rest for unknown reasons. V, J and clone size are taken as reported in that table, and D and trimming were inferred from the DNA itself. Within this sample are under 350,000 clones, with 80% to 90% of them counted one time only. Jointly, the top ten make up over 3.5% of the sample.

The sequencing sample was made of PBMCs or T cells enriched from blood (not recorded which). This TCR derives from a man aged 30 to 45 who had recovered from COVID-19. This chain is built from TRBV10-3 and TRBJ1-1; no D gene can be assigned with confidence. The CDR3 protein: CAISGAGMSSEAFF. In nucleotide form, the sequence is TGTGCCATCAGTGGGGCTGGTATGAGCTCTGAAGCTTTCTTT.